This T cell receptor beta chain emerged from a study of blood T cell repertoires in COVID-19 (dated by TCRdb to the early 2020s). The study in broad terms: The collaborator samples originated in the United States, Italy and Spain and spanned the acute and convalescent phases of COVID-19. The material from the prospective study consisted of cDNA or gDNA derived from T cells, B-cell-depleted T cells, or PBMCs. Deeply sampled blood TCRbeta repertoires from subjects exposed to, actively infected with, or recovered from COVID-19 were included in the dataset. The repertoires were released in a freely available public database intended as a resource for research on the immune response to SARS-CoV-2. The samples were drawn from two sources: the first 160 participants of the ongoing ImmuneRACE study, and 950 to 1,500 subjects contributed by 6 global collaborators. Nearly every sample came with metadata listing a de-identified subject ID, COVID-19 status, age in years and sex. Where HLA class I and class II types were available, the types were taken from metadata supplied by the sample provider, not from assay-based typing. The study at large found these results: The quantity of clinical and demographic metadata differed by source and by participant and was supplied without curation.

Participants in the prospective study were aged roughly 18 to 89 years, lived in 20 to 25 United States geographic areas, and enrolled through a virtual design. Cohort assignment in the prospective study relied on participant-reported clinical history from a screening survey and a study questionnaire. Exposed participants had been in contact with someone with a PCR-confirmed or clinician-diagnosed COVID-19 case within 2 weeks of study entry. Mobile phlebotomists in the prospective study collected whole blood, serum and a nasopharyngeal or oropharyngeal swab from every participant. Participants in the prospective study had the option to provide additional blood draws and questionnaires over a roughly 2-month period. Prospective study blood samples were shipped either frozen or at room temperature before DNA extraction. TCRbeta CDR3 regions were amplified from genomic DNA using the immunoSEQ Assay, a bias-controlled multiplex PCR. The source study handled its data this way. Nucleated cell counts per sample were estimated from amplification of reference gene primers within the assay. Sequence reads were collapsed and filtered to measure the absolute abundance of every unique TCRbeta CDR3 rearrangement. Productive Simpson clonality was computed per sample as the square root of Simpson's diversity index over productive rearrangements. Not all clones reach the TCRdb copy of this immuneACCESS table, which keeps in-frame sequences only. Checked studies attribute under half of the gap to unresolved V genes and leave the rest unexplained. V and J calls plus clone size are reproduced from that table; the DNA served to infer D and trimming. The sample includes approximately 200,000 clones, with about 86% observed a single time. Roughly 4% of the sample belongs to the ten largest clones.

V is cut by 1 base and J by 6 bases, and the space between the germline ends is 5 bases. Including the terminal cysteine and phenylalanine, the CDR3 comprises 12 residues. The read is trimmed to its CDR3 DNA, 36 bases read in frame from base 1. According to the germline V gene, CDR1 reads KGHSH and CDR2 reads LQKENI. In the case of this clone: It has no known antigen specificity. No quality values exist for individual bases; no much larger clone is one base distant.

Sequenced sample: PBMCs or T cells enriched from blood (not recorded which). The receptor's source is a woman in her twenties or thirties who had been exposed to COVID-19. The chain couples TRBV18 to TRBJ2-3; the D gene lacks a confident call. The nucleotide sequence is given as TGTGCCAGCTCACCACGGCCTGATACGCAGTATTTT. Its translation is CASSPRPDTQYF.